Listed below are T cell receptor beta chains from one sample, sequenced in a study of T cells in Graves' hyperthyroidism and ophthalmopathy. TCRdb re-called the multiplex PCR reads with MiXCR, one entry per CDR3 protein. The sample lists 700,000 or so distinct CDR3 sequences; 15% to 20% were seen once. Material: blood. The receptors stem from a man between 18 and 29 years old with Graves' hyperthyroidism. Each CDR3 is given with its conserved first and last residue. A D gene is named only where the DNA matches it firmly. Not all rows give a size; the values are once, few, many and, for expanded clones, a class.

TRBV12-5	NA	few	TRBJ2-1	TGTGCTAGTGGTTTGGGGCTAGGGCGCGAGCAGTTCTTC	CASGLGLGREQFF
TRBV9	TRBD1	few	TRBJ2-7	TGTGCCAGCAGCGTAGTCCCGACAGGGTTGGACGAGCAGTACTTC	CASSVVPTGLDEQYF
TRBV20-1	TRBD2	many	TRBJ2-7	TGCAGTGCTAGCGGGAGGACCTCTAGTAGAGAGCAGTACTTC	CSASGRTSSREQYF
TRBV7-3	TRBD2	many	TRBJ2-1	TGTGCCAGCAGCTCCGGACTAGTCGGGAGTGAGCAGTTCTTC	CASSSGLVGSEQFF
TRBV10-3	TRBD2	NA	TRBJ2-7	TGTGCCATCAGTGAATCGAGCGGGAGTCACGAGCAGTACTTC	CAISESSGSHEQYF
TRBV28	NA	many	TRBJ2-3	TGTGCCAGCAGTCCCCTGTGGCGCGGACGCACAGATACGCAGTATTTT	CASSPLWRGRTDTQYF
TRBV10-3	TRBD1	NA	TRBJ1-3	TGTACCACTCAGGACAGGGGGCCTGGAAACACCATATATTTT	CTTQDRGPGNTIYF
TRBV7-6	NA	NA	TRBJ2-7	TGTGCCAGCAGCTTAAGTCCAGCTTTTTCCGAGCAGTACTTC	CASSLSPAFSEQYF
TRBV11-2	NA	NA	TRBJ2-5	TGTGCCAGCAGCCCGAGCGGCTACCAAGAGACCCAGTACTTC	CASSPSGYQETQYF
TRBV3-1	NA	few	TRBJ1-5	TGCGCCAGCAGCGCCGCGAGGGGCAATCAGCCCCAGCATTTT	CASSAARGNQPQHF
TRBV6-1	TRBD1	many	TRBJ2-2	TGTGCCAGCAGCTTTTTGACAGGGCTCGCCGGGGAGCTGTTTTTT	CASSFLTGLAGELFF
TRBV6-1	TRBD2	few	TRBJ2-2	TGTGCCAGCAGTCCCAAAGCGGGACCCGGGGAGCTGTTTTTT	CASSPKAGPGELFF
TRBV28	NA	many	TRBJ1-2	TGTGCCAGCAGTTTAAGGGAGTCGGGCTACACCTTC	CASSLRESGYTF
TRBV7-9	NA	many	TRBJ2-3	TGTGCCAGCAGCTTGAGCCGGTTAGCCCGCACAGATACGCAGTATTTT	CASSLSRLARTDTQYF
TRBV19	NA	NA	TRBJ1-1	TGTGCCAGTAGCCTCCAGGGTGATAGCACTGAAGCTTTCTTT	CASSLQGDSTEAFF
TRBV6-1	NA	many	TRBJ1-2	TGTGCCAGCAGTGAGGGGGGGGCGTATGGCTACACCTTC	CASSEGGAYGYTF
TRBV20-1	NA	few	TRBJ2-5	TGCAGTGCCACCCGGAGGGGTGTAGGACGAGAGACCCAGTACTTC	CSATRRGVGRETQYF